The next 12 T cell receptor beta chains were all read from a single sample in a study of PD-1 blockade in mismatch repair-deficient tumors. Profiled with immunoSEQ multiplex PCR; TCRdb holds only in-frame clones, not every one. The sample carries approximately 60,000 clones, about 91% recorded once. The specimen was peripheral blood, collected 52 weeks after starting pembrolizumab. These TCRs come from an adult with mismatch repair-deficient cancer.

The V and J genes are TRBV29-1 and TRBJ2-2; D is undetermined. Germline loops: CDR1 SQVTM, CDR2 ANQGSEA. The length of the CDR3 is 13 residues. Between the trimmed V and J ends, which lost 0 bases and 6 bases, there was a span of 8 bases. The DNA for the CDR3 is TGCAGCGTTGAAGAGTCCAGGCCCGGGGAGCTGTTTTTT. Translated: CSVEESRPGELFF.

The rearrangement uses TRBV4-1 and TRBJ1-4; 7 bases align to TRBD1. Trimming took 2 bases from V and 2 from J; bases not matched to a gene: 11. The CDR3 totals 18 residues. CDR1 and CDR2 from the germline V gene are MGHRA and YSYEKL. The DNA of the CDR3 is TGCGCCAGCAGCCAAAGAACGGGAGGGGGCGAGACTAATGAAAAACTGTTTTTT. Translated, it gives CASSQRTGGGETNEKLFF.

The rearrangement uses TRBV5-1 and TRBJ2-7, with 8 positions matching TRBD1. CDR1 and CDR2 (germline): SGHRS, YFSETQ. CDR3 length: 14 residues. V lost 2 bases, J lost 2 bases, and 3 bases stayed unmatched. The CDR3 region has the DNA TGCGCCAGCAGCTTTGGACAGGGCCCCTACGAGCAGTACTTC. It is translated as CASSFGQGPYEQYF.

The chain couples TRBV6-1 to TRBJ2-7; D remains unclear. Between the trimmed V and J ends, which lost 5 bases and 2 bases, there was a span of 10 bases. The CDR3 sequence is 13 residues long. In germline, CDR1 is MNHNS, CDR2 SASEGT. Here the CDR3 reads CASSPDLTYEQYF. The CDR3 DNA reads as TGTGCCAGCAGTCCCGACCTGACCTACGAGCAGTACTTC.

A few counts support this clone. This rearrangement joins TRBV19 to TRBJ1-5; D perhaps matches TRBD1 (6 bases). Germline V gene data show CDR1 as LNHDA and CDR2 as SQIVND (reference sequence). This CDR3 contains 14 residues. The V and J ends lost 9 bases and 7 bases respectively, with 19 bases between them. The CDR3 sequence: CASSKNRVEQPQHF. The CDR3 bases are TGTGCCAGCTCGAAAAACAGGGTTGAGCAGCCCCAGCATTTT.

A remark on this clone: The junction departs from germline at one end; a sequencing error may be responsible. The chain recombines TRBV7-9 with TRBJ1-1; D might be TRBD1 (5 bases). The CDR3 spans 15 residues. Germline V gene sequence: CDR1 SEHNR, CDR2 FQNEAQ (reference sequence). For the CDR3, the DNA is TGCGCCAGCAGCCAATACAGGAATTCGAACACTGAAGCTTTCTTT. This sequence encodes CASSQYRNSNTEAFF. The whole variable domain, filled in from reference TRBV7-9 and TRBJ1-1, reads DTGVSQNPRHKITKRGQNVTFRCDPISEHNRLYWYRQTLGQGPEFLTYFQNEAQLEKSRLLSDRFSAERPKGSFSTLEIQRTEQGDSAMYLCASSQYRNSNTEAFFGQGTRLTVV.

For the CDR3, the DNA is TGTGCCAGTAGTATCTCGGCCAGCGGCTCCTACGAGCAGTACTTC. This gives the protein CASSISASGSYEQYF. V is TRBV19 and J is TRBJ2-7; possible D gene TRBD2, 5 bases. Germline V gene data show CDR1 as LNHDA and CDR2 as SQIVND (reference sequence). Trimming took 3 bases from V and 0 from J, leaving 12 bases between them. The CDR3 contains 15 residues.

The chain combines TRBV7-6 with TRBJ2-5, with D tentatively TRBD1 (6 bases). V lost 5 bases and J lost 5, with 15 bases in between. The CDR3 is made up of 14 amino acids. Germline CDR1 is SGHVS and CDR2 is FNYEAQ. The CDR3 protein is CASSRDTFLETQYF. DNA for the CDR3: TGTGCCAGCAGCCGGGACACTTTTTTGGAGACCCAGTACTTC.

The genes are TRBV10-2 and TRBJ2-4; TRBD1 is a possible D gene (6 bases). The CDR3 runs 18 residues. The germline V gene encodes CDR1 WSHSY and CDR2 SAAADI. Trimming removed 6 bases from V and 0 bases from J, with 21 bases in between. CDR3 sequence (DNA): TGCGCCAGCAGCCATACAGGGATTGGCTTCTTAGCCAAAAACATTCAGTACTTC. Amino acids: CASSHTGIGFLAKNIQYF.

The chain recombines TRBV5-1 with TRBJ2-6; D possibly matches TRBD1 or TRBD2 (5 bases each). From germline, CDR1 is SGHRS and CDR2 YFSETQ. The germline V and J ends were trimmed by 7 bases and 0 bases, with 8 bases remaining between them. There are 14 residues in the CDR3. The CDR3 nucleotides read TGCGCCAGCCGAGGGGTCTCTGGGGCCAACGTCCTGACTTTC. Translated: CASRGVSGANVLTF.

The rearrangement uses TRBV30 and TRBJ1-4; D is unclear. CDR3 length: 12 amino acids. CDR1 is GTSNPN, CDR2 SVGIG, per germline (reference sequence). The V end lost 1 base, the J end lost 9 bases, and 9 bases lay between the germline ends. The DNA of the CDR3 is TGTGCCTGGAGTGCGGTGGATCAAAAACTGTTTTTT. Translation gives CAWSAVDQKLFF.

This clone appeared once. The V call is TRBV4-1, the J call TRBJ1-1; D possibly corresponds to TRBD1 (6 bases). The V end lost 6 bases, the J end lost 5 bases, and 13 bases lay between the germline ends. Germline V gene sequence: CDR1 MGHRA, CDR2 YSYEKL. The CDR3 has 13 residues. The CDR3: CASSFRGGTEAFF. The CDR3 coding sequence is TGCGCCAGCAGTTTTAGGGGGGGGACTGAAGCTTTCTTT.